These 26 T cell receptor beta chains share one sample of origin, sequenced in a study of identical twins (dated by TCRdb to about 2016). Libraries were prepared through 5' RACE. TCRdb shows the sequencer as Illumina HiSeq 2000. The public reads were quality trimmed at Q25 with fastp and then assembled into clones with MiXCR by TCRdb, keeping productive beta chains. Here each entry gathers all rows of one CDR3 protein and keeps the most common genes and DNA. The sample contains roughly 700,000 distinct CDR3 sequences, over 8.5% of them found a single time. The ten largest account for 0.98% of the sample. The data were also submitted as part of a second study, on yellow fever vaccine responses in identical twins.

Sequencing was performed on PBMCs. The origin of the receptors is a woman under 30 in good health.

The chain uses TRBV7-2 and TRBJ2-5, with 11 bases fitting TRBD2. This CDR3 has 16 amino acids. Per germline, CDR1 SGHTA and CDR2 FQGNSA. Germline trimming cut 5 bases from V and 7 bases from J; bases unmatched to any gene: 12. The CDR3 DNA reads as TGTGCCAGCAGCCCAGGGACTAGCGGTCGGAGCGGGACCCAGTACTTC. This codes for CASSPGTSGRSGTQYF.

In this sample, this clonotype turned up a few times. The gene calls are TRBV7-2 and TRBJ2-6, with unresolved D. V was cut by 8 bases and J by 4 bases, with 9 bases left in between. CDR3 size: 13 residues. Germline V gene sequence: CDR1 SGHTA, CDR2 FQGNSA. CDR3 in amino acids: CASGYKGANVLTF. The CDR3 region has the DNA TGTGCCAGCGGATACAAAGGGGCCAACGTCCTGACTTTC.

In this sample, this clonotype turned up a few times. The chain couples TRBV11-2 to TRBJ2-2; TRBD1 is a possible D gene (5 bases). V was pared by 5 bases and J by 0 bases, with 19 bases between. Germline loops: CDR1 SGHAT, CDR2 FQNNGV. The CDR3 is 18 residues long. The CDR3: CASSQIPGHDANTGELFF. Written as DNA, the CDR3 is TGTGCCAGCAGCCAAATCCCAGGACATGACGCGAACACCGGGGAGCTGTTTTTT.

A few counts support this clonotype. The germline gene is not matched at one end of the junction; a read error may be the cause. The chain links TRBV7-7 to TRBJ2-2, with D tentatively TRBD1 (5 bases). CDR1 and CDR2 from the germline V gene are SSHAT and FNYEAQ (reference sequence). CDR3 size: 13 residues. This chain's CDR3 is CASSRQLTGELFF. DNA for the CDR3: TGTGCTAGCAGCAGACAGCTCACCGGGGAGCTGTTTTTT.

This clonotype was counted ten times or more. The chain joins TRBV2 to TRBJ1-6; D is unclear. CDR3 size: 13 residues. V was pared by 3 bases and J by 7 bases, with 7 bases between. The V gene's germline CDR1 is SNHLY and CDR2 FYNNEI. The CDR3 is CASSDMDNSPLHF. The CDR3 DNA reads TGTGCCAGCAGTGACATGGACAATTCACCCCTCCACTTT.

The chain employs TRBV20-1 and TRBJ2-1; 10 bases match TRBD1. The CDR3 is 17 residues long. Germline CDR1 reads DFQATT; CDR2 reads SNEGSKA (reference sequence). The V and J ends lost 1 base and 8 bases, in that order; junction bases with no gene match: 14. CDR3 sequence reads: CSARVLERDRGMYEQFF. The DNA of the CDR3 is TGCAGTGCTAGAGTCCTCGAACGGGACAGGGGAATGTATGAGCAGTTCTTC.

The sample holds a few counts of this clonotype. The chain is built from TRBV21-1 and TRBJ2-7; the D segment call TRBD1 is taken from the table without a DNA check. TRBV21-1 is termed a pseudogene. This CDR3 region has 15 residues. The DNA for the CDR3 is TGTGCCAGCACCGCTTGGGACAGGGCCCCCTACGAGCAGTACTTC. Translating it yields CASTAWDRAPYEQYF.

This clonotype was counted a few times. The chain combines TRBV2 with TRBJ1-5; D gene uncertain. Per the germline V gene, CDR1 is SNHLY and CDR2 is FYNNEI. The CDR3 sequence is 14 residues long. The V end was cut by 2 bases, the J end by 2 bases, with 7 bases between. CDR3 in amino acids: CASSEIGGNQPQHF. The CDR3 nucleotides are TGTGCCAGCAGTGAAATTGGGGGCAATCAGCCCCAGCATTTT. The full variable domain, with the rest looked up from reference TRBV2 and TRBJ1-5, is EPEVTQTPSHQVTQMGQEVILRCVPISNHLYFYWYRQILGQKVEFLVSFYNNEISEKSEIFDDQFSVERPDGSNFTLKIRSTKLEDSAMYFCASSEIGGNQPQHFGDGTRLSIL.

In its sample, this clonotype was seen a few times. This chain links TRBV5-5 with TRBJ1-1; D uncertain. The germline V and J ends were trimmed by 0 bases and 4 bases, with 7 bases remaining between them. CDR1 is SGHKS and CDR2 is YYEKEE in the germline V gene (reference sequence). The CDR3 totals 13 residues. The CDR3 region is CASSLGSPTEAFF. The CDR3 DNA follows: TGTGCCAGCAGCTTGGGTTCACCCACTGAAGCTTTCTTT.

The chain has TRBV5-1 and TRBJ2-6, with D perhaps TRBD2 (6 bases). CDR3 size: 17 residues. With 7 bases removed from V and 1 base from J, the gap between germline ends came to 18 bases. The germline V gene encodes CDR1 SGHRS and CDR2 YFSETQ. CDR3 sequence (DNA): TGCGCCAGCGGCGCGGGAAAGGGGAAATCTGGGGCCAACGTCCTGACTTTC. It yields the protein CASGAGKGKSGANVLTF.

The table lists this clonotype with a few counts. The rearrangement links TRBV3-1 to TRBJ2-1, with 9 bases fitting TRBD1. The V gene end was trimmed by 6 bases and the J gene end by 7 bases; junction bases not matched to a gene: 7. Per germline, CDR1 LGHDT and CDR2 YNNKEL (reference sequence). The CDR3 has 14 amino acids. CDR3 protein: CASRSTGGLNEQFF. CDR3 nucleotides: TGTGCCAGCAGGTCGACAGGGGGATTGAATGAGCAGTTCTTC.

This clonotype has more than one count but fewer than ten. The CDR3 DNA reads as TGCGCCAGCAGCCCGGGCCCTCAAAACAGATACGAGCAGTACTTC. It yields the protein CASSPGPQNRYEQYF. The V gene is TRBV5-1, the J gene TRBJ2-7; D unclear. This CDR3 is built from 15 residues. Deletions cut 4 bases from V and 4 bases from J, with 18 bases between. CDR1 and CDR2 from the germline V gene are SGHRS and YFSETQ.

This clonotype was detected ten times or more. The chain links TRBV20-1 to TRBJ2-4; D may be TRBD1 (6 bases). CDR3 length equals 16 residues. CDR1 DFQATT and CDR2 SNEGSKA come from the germline V gene (reference sequence). The ends were cut back, 2 bases at V and 0 bases at J, with 14 bases in the middle. CDR3 in DNA: TGCAGTGCTAGAAAAAATCAGGGGCTAGCCAAAAACATTCAGTACTTC. It is translated as CSARKNQGLAKNIQYF.

This clonotype was observed at least ten times. The V and J genes are TRBV29-1 and TRBJ1-1, with D perhaps TRBD1 (6 bases). Germline V gives CDR1 SQVTM, CDR2 ANQGSEA. V shed 6 bases and J shed 7 bases, with 9 bases lying between them. CDR3 length equals 10 residues. The CDR3 DNA reads TGCAGCGTGTCGACAGGTGAAGCTTTCTTT. Its protein product is CSVSTGEAFF.

This clonotype was seen a few times. The chain is built from TRBV20-1 and TRBJ1-1; D remains ambiguous. The length of the CDR3 is 13 residues. V lost 3 bases and J 7 bases, leaving 15 bases between the germline ends. Germline CDR1 and CDR2: DFQATT and SNEGSKA (reference sequence). CDR3 loop: CSAREMGKGEAFF. The DNA of the CDR3 is TGCAGTGCTAGGGAGATGGGGAAGGGTGAAGCTTTCTTT.

This clonotype was seen a handful of times. The chain links TRBV3-1 to TRBJ2-3, with D maybe TRBD1 (5 bases). V was shortened by 4 bases and J by 2 bases, with 10 bases between the two germline ends. CDR3 length equals 14 residues. The germline V gene encodes CDR1 LGHDT and CDR2 YNNKEL (reference sequence). CDR3 in amino acids: CASSPSTATDTQYF. As DNA, the CDR3 is TGTGCCAGCAGCCCCTCGACAGCCACAGATACGCAGTATTTT.

The J gene is TRBJ2-3, the V gene TRBV6-1; weak D call: TRBD1 (7 bases). CDR3 length: 14 residues. Looked up from germline, CDR1 is MNHNS and CDR2 is SASEGT. Trimming removed 4 bases at V and 6 bases at J, with 14 bases between. The CDR3 DNA follows: TGTGCCAGCAGTGCAATTCCAGGGGGGGATACGCAGTATTTT. This sequence encodes CASSAIPGGDTQYF.

The rearrangement joins TRBV19 to TRBJ1-2; 11 bases align to TRBD1. The germline V gene has CDR1 LNHDA and CDR2 SQIVND (reference sequence). The trim removed 4 bases at V and 7 bases at J, leaving 11 bases unmatched. CDR3 size: 16 residues. CDR3 protein: CASSTTRTGGASGYTF. The CDR3 nucleotides are TGTGCCAGTAGTACAACACGGACAGGGGGCGCCTCTGGCTACACCTTC.

The sample holds a few counts of this clonotype. V is TRBV28 and J is TRBJ1-2; 10 bases agree with TRBD1. J lost 4 bases, V lost 10 bases, and 21 bases had no gene match. The CDR3 consists of 18 residues. CDR1 and CDR2 from the germline V gene are MDHEN and SYDVKM. CDR3 region: CATYGQGGSWMGSYGYTF. The CDR3 DNA reads as TGTGCCACCTACGGACAGGGGGGCTCTTGGATGGGGTCCTATGGCTACACCTTC.

The table lists this clonotype with a few counts. The chain links TRBV7-2 to TRBJ1-6, with TRBD1 matching 7 bases. The CDR3 is 17 residues long. The V segment lost 5 bases and the J segment 6 bases; nucleotides outside the gene matches: 13. Germline assignment: CDR1 SGHTA and CDR2 FQGNSA. CDR3 in DNA: TGTGCCAGCAGCCCCACCCCCGGGACAGTTATTAATTCACCCCTCCACTTT. As protein: CASSPTPGTVINSPLHF.

This chain's CDR3 is CASSVDGVKNIQYF. The CDR3 DNA reads as TGTGCCAGCAGCGTAGATGGTGTCAAAAACATTCAGTACTTC. The chain recombines TRBV9 with TRBJ2-4; D unclear. V lost 0 bases and J lost 3, with 7 bases in between. This CDR3 is built from 14 residues. Germline V gives CDR1 SGDLS, CDR2 YYNGEE. Full variable domain (outside the CDR3, taken from reference TRBV9 and TRBJ2-4): DSGVTQTPKHLITATGQRVTLRCSPRSGDLSVYWYQQSLDQGLQFLIQYYNGEERAKGNILERFSAQQFPDLHSELNLSSLELGDSALYFCASSVDGVKNIQYFGAGTRLSVL.

The rearrangement links TRBV19 to TRBJ2-4, with 7 bases that match TRBD2. The CDR3 has 15 residues. Germline CDR1 reads LNHDA; CDR2 reads SQIVND (reference sequence). After removal of 6 bases from V and 1 base from J, the junction contained 6 bases not matched to a gene. The CDR3 nucleotides read TGTGCCAGTAGCCCACGGGGGGAGGCCAAAAACATTCAGTACTTC. This encodes CASSPRGEAKNIQYF. Based on the CDR3 plus reference TRBV19 and TRBJ2-4, the full variable domain is DGGITQSPKYLFRKEGQNVTLSCEQNLNHDAMYWYRQDPGQGLRLIYYSQIVNDFQKGDIAEGYSVSREKKESFPLTVTSAQKNPTAFYLCASSPRGEAKNIQYFGAGTRLSVL.

The genes are TRBV12-3 or TRBV12-4 and TRBJ1-4; tentative D call: TRBD1 (6 bases). This CDR3 contains 13 residues. Trimming pared 6 bases from V and 8 bases from J, leaving 13 bases between. CDR3 sequence (DNA): TGTGCCAGCAGCCACAGGGAGGGGGAAAAACTGTTTTTT. Translated, it gives CASSHREGEKLFF.

In its sample, this clonotype was seen a few times. This sequence joins TRBV20-1 and TRBJ1-2, with D possibly being TRBD1 (6 bases). The CDR3 is made up of 14 amino acids. Germline assignment: CDR1 DFQATT and CDR2 SNEGSKA (reference sequence). The germline V and J ends were trimmed by 3 bases and 5 bases, with 16 bases remaining between them. The DNA for the CDR3 is TGCAGTGCTAGGCCGGGGGGCAGCGATTATGGCTACACCTTC. Amino acid sequence: CSARPGGSDYGYTF.

This sequence joins TRBV10-3 and TRBJ2-3; D not certain. Trimming pared 0 bases from V and 2 bases from J, leaving 12 bases between. CDR1 is ENHRY, CDR2 SYGVKD, per germline. The CDR3 consists of 16 residues. CDR3 nucleotides: TGTGCCATCAGTGAGTCCAGTGAAGGTGACACAGATACGCAGTATTTT. It yields the protein CAISESSEGDTDTQYF.

This clonotype occurred many times. The CDR3 here is CSASDYETQYF. CDR3 in DNA: TGCAGTGCTAGCGATTACGAGACCCAGTACTTC. The chain uses TRBV20-1 and TRBJ2-5; D remains unclear. V was pared by 3 bases and J by 5 bases, with 7 bases between. The CDR3 totals 11 residues. CDR1 is DFQATT and CDR2 is SNEGSKA in the germline V gene (reference sequence).